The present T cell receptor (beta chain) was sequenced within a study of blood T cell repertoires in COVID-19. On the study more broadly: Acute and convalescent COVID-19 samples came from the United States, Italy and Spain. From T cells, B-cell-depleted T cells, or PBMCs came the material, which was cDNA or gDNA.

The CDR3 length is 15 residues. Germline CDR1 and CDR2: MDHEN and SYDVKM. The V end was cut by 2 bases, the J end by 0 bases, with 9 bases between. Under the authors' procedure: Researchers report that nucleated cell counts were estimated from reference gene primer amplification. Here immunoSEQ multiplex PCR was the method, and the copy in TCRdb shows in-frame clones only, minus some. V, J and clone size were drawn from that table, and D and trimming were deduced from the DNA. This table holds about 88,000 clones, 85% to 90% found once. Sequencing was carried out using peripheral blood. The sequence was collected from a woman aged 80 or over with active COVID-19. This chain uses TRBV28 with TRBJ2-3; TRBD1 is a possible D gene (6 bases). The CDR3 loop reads CASSLRQASTDTQYF. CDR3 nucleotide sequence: TGTGCCAGCAGTTTACGACAGGCCAGCACAGATACGCAGTATTTT.